This TCR beta chain was identified during a study of blood T cell repertoires in COVID-19. Looked up from germline, CDR1 is SGHAT and CDR2 is FQDESV (reference sequence). The CDR3 sequence is 13 residues long. The V end lost 4 bases, the J end lost 6 bases, and 10 bases lay between the germline ends. Sequencing used immunoSEQ multiplex PCR; TCRdb keeps in-frame clones, though not all of them. The sample consists of 350,000 or so clones, under 95% of them appearing once. Everyone who took part was roughly 18 to 89 years old, and they came from over 20 US areas. Clinical histories supplied by participants themselves formed the basis of cohort assignment. The study counted Cohort 3 donors as recovered given two negative PCRs, clearance, or symptom resolution.

The rearrangement uses TRBV11-1 and TRBJ2-1; D is perhaps TRBD2 (5 bases). This TCR came from a woman in her 30s who had recovered from COVID-19. Sequencing was performed on PBMCs or T cells enriched from blood (not recorded which). The CDR3 DNA sequence: TGTGCCAGCAGCTCCGAGGGTCCCAATGAGCAGTTCTTC. This translates into CASSSEGPNEQFF.